This passage covers 24 T cell receptor beta chains from one sample sequenced in a study of shared clonotypes between healthy human individuals. Here immunoSEQ multiplex PCR was the method, and the copy in TCRdb shows in-frame clones only, minus some. The table includes 2 million to 2.5 million clones, 85% to 95% detected once. Sequenced material: naive CD4+ T cells from PBMCs. Indicated subset: CD45RA+ positively selected. The origin of the receptors is a man aged 18 to 30 in good health. Some clones in this sample may be carry-over from other donors' samples.

The V and J genes are TRBV7-2 and TRBJ1-4, with unresolved D. CDR1 is SGHTA, CDR2 FQGNSA, per germline. Deletions cut 5 bases from V and 8 bases from J, with 18 bases between. The CDR3 length is 15 residues. This chain's CDR3 is CASSPLSGVREKLFF. CDR3 DNA: TGTGCCAGCAGCCCCCTTAGTGGGGTACGGGAAAAACTGTTTTTT.

This chain links TRBV12-2 with TRBJ2-1; the table's D call, TRBD2, has no DNA check behind it. TRBV12-2 is assigned pseudogene status. This CDR3 is 18 amino acids long. CDR3 coding DNA: TGTGCAAGTCCCTCGGGGGGGAGGGCCACGAGGGCCTACAATGAGCAGTTCTTC. Encoded protein: CASPSGGRATRAYNEQFF.

The chain combines TRBV6-5 with TRBJ1-5; D not resolved. This CDR3 region has 13 residues. Trimming removed 0 bases from V and 5 bases from J, with 5 bases in between. Germline loops: CDR1 MNHEY, CDR2 SVGAGI. CDR3 nucleotide sequence: TGTGCCAGCAGTTACTCGTTAGATCAGCCCCAGCATTTT. Translating it yields CASSYSLDQPQHF.

The chain links TRBV5-5 to TRBJ2-2, with 8 positions matching TRBD1. Losses at the gene ends were 6 bases for V and 2 bases for J; bases not matched to a gene: 9. Germline V gives CDR1 SGHKS, CDR2 YYEKEE (reference sequence). There are 16 residues in the CDR3. The DNA of the CDR3 is TGTGCCAGCATCTTTTTGGCAGGGGGCAACACCGGGGAGCTGTTTTTT. Protein: CASIFLAGGNTGELFF.

A note on this clone: The same CDR3 arises from other DNA sequences in this sample as well. The genes are TRBV28 and TRBJ2-7, with 13 bases that match TRBD2. The length of the CDR3 is 16 residues. CDR1 is MDHEN and CDR2 is SYDVKM in the germline V gene. V gave up 6 bases and J gave up 2 bases; unmatched junction bases: 7. CDR3 protein: CASSSTGLAGAYEQYF. CDR3 sequence (DNA): TGTGCCAGCAGCAGCACAGGACTAGCGGGGGCCTACGAGCAGTACTTC.

This clone was counted once. This rearrangement joins TRBV19 to TRBJ2-5; D is undetermined. Germline assignment: CDR1 LNHDA and CDR2 SQIVND (reference sequence). The germline V and J ends were trimmed by 5 bases and 1 base, with 11 bases remaining between them. This CDR3 has 14 amino acids. The CDR3 loop is CASSRGPTQETQYF. CDR3 DNA sequence: TGTGCCAGTAGTCGCGGACCGACCCAAGAGACCCAGTACTTC.

The V and J genes are TRBV5-1 and TRBJ2-1; tentatively, D is TRBD1 or TRBD2 (6 bases each). Trimming stripped 2 bases from V and 5 bases from J, with 14 bases between. This CDR3 is built from 15 residues. CDR1 is SGHRS and CDR2 is YFSETQ in the germline V gene. CDR3 amino acids: CASSLLGGRDNEQFF. For the CDR3, the DNA is TGCGCCAGCAGCTTACTAGGGGGGCGTGACAATGAGCAGTTCTTC.

The chain employs TRBV19 and TRBJ2-7; D might be TRBD1 or TRBD2, each matching 5 bases. V lost 2 bases and J 12 bases, leaving 17 bases between the germline ends. The CDR3 covers 13 residues. Germline lookup yields CDR1 LNHDA and CDR2 SQIVND (reference sequence). The CDR3 DNA sequence: TGTGCCAGTAGTATATCAGACGGGGCCCCGGGGTACTTC. This gives the protein CASSISDGAPGYF. The full variable domain, completed using reference TRBV19 and TRBJ2-7, is DGGITQSPKYLFRKEGQNVTLSCEQNLNHDAMYWYRQDPGQGLRLIYYSQIVNDFQKGDIAEGYSVSREKKESFPLTVTSAQKNPTAFYLCASSISDGAPGYFGPGTRLTVT.

The chain combines TRBV2 with TRBJ1-2; perhaps TRBD1 as D (5 bases). The V and J ends lost 6 bases and 7 bases respectively, with 12 bases between them. There are 12 residues in the CDR3. In germline, CDR1 is SNHLY, CDR2 FYNNEI. The CDR3 loop is CASRLGDGGYTF. The CDR3 DNA reads TGTGCCAGCAGATTGGGGGACGGTGGCTACACCTTC.

The chain links TRBV9 to TRBJ2-1, with TRBD2 identical over 7 bases. V was clipped by 2 bases and J by 1 base; unmatched bases: 3. The CDR3 consists of 15 residues. Per germline, CDR1 SGDLS and CDR2 YYNGEE. In nucleotides, the CDR3 is TGTGCCAGCAGCGTTAGCGGGCCTTCCTACAATGAGCAGTTCTTC. Amino acids: CASSVSGPSYNEQFF.

About this clone: Other nucleotide sequences in the sample specify the same CDR3. The chain uses TRBV7-9 and TRBJ2-7; 8 bases agree with TRBD1. With 4 bases clipped from V and 6 bases from J, the junction kept 5 bases outside the gene matches. Looked up from germline, CDR1 is SEHNR and CDR2 is FQNEAQ (reference sequence). The CDR3 is 13 amino acids. The CDR3 loop reads CASSWETGGEQYF. CDR3 nucleotide sequence: TGTGCCAGCAGCTGGGAAACAGGGGGCGAGCAGTACTTC.

This clone occurred once. This chain connects TRBV7-2 to TRBJ2-2; the D gene is possibly TRBD1 (5 bases). The CDR3 length is 15 residues. The V end was cut by 1 base, the J end by 4 bases, with 10 bases between. Germline V CDR1 and CDR2: SGHTA, FQGNSA. The CDR3 DNA reads as TGTGCCAGCAGCTTAGGGGGCAGCCCCACCGGGGAGCTGTTTTTT. Residues: CASSLGGSPTGELFF.

The rearrangement joins TRBV29-1 to TRBJ2-1; D unclear. CDR1 is SQVTM, CDR2 ANQGSEA, per germline. The ends were cut back, 4 bases at V and 1 base at J, with 14 bases in the middle. This CDR3 contains 15 residues. The CDR3 loop reads CSVGFGESSYNEQFF. The CDR3 DNA follows: TGCAGCGTTGGTTTCGGTGAAAGTTCCTACAATGAGCAGTTCTTC.

The chain uses TRBV27 and TRBJ1-2; D is unresolved. The length of the CDR3 is 12 residues. Looked up from germline, CDR1 is MNHEY and CDR2 is SMNVEV (reference sequence). V was cut by 6 bases and J by 8 bases, with 13 bases left in between. For the CDR3, the DNA is TGTGCCAGCAGCTCCCCTGGAGTCGGCTACACCTTC. Its translation is CASSSPGVGYTF.

The chain links TRBV18 to TRBJ2-5; D is uncertain. This CDR3 has 12 residues. Trimming removed 5 bases at V and 5 bases at J, with 9 bases between. Per germline, CDR1 KGHSH and CDR2 LQKENI. In DNA form, the CDR3 reads TGTGCCAGCTCATCTTTGCGCGAGACCCAGTACTTC. This gives the protein CASSSLRETQYF. Full variable domain (missing parts from reference TRBV18 and TRBJ2-5): NAGVMQNPRHLVRRRGQEARLRCSPMKGHSHVYWYRQLPEEGLKFMVYLQKENIIDESGMPKERFSAEFPKEGPSILRIQQVVRGDSAAYFCASSSLRETQYFGPGTRLLVL.

The CDR3 DNA sequence: TGTGCCAGCAGTTCGACAGGGAGAGAAAACATTCAGTACTTC. Translation: CASSSTGRENIQYF. The chain couples TRBV6-1 to TRBJ2-4; 7 bases line up with TRBD1. With 5 bases clipped from V and 5 bases from J, the junction kept 6 bases outside the gene matches. Germline V CDR1 and CDR2: MNHNS, SASEGT. This CDR3 region has 14 residues.

The chain joins TRBV30 to TRBJ1-4; the D is unclear. Trimming removed 4 bases from V and 4 bases from J, with 16 bases in between. The germline CDR1 and CDR2 sequences are GTSNPN and SVGIG (reference sequence). This CDR3 is 15 amino acids long. CDR3 in amino acids: CAWNRRRRNNEKLFF. The CDR3 region has the DNA TGTGCCTGGAACCGAAGGCGCAGAAATAATGAAAAACTGTTTTTT.

The chain combines TRBV7-9 with TRBJ2-7; TRBD2 aligns across 11 bases. The V segment lost 4 bases and the J segment 3 bases; nucleotides outside the gene matches: 5. In germline, CDR1 is SEHNR, CDR2 FQNEAQ (reference sequence). This CDR3 has 15 residues. The CDR3: CASSSRLAGHYEQYF. In nucleotides, the CDR3 is TGTGCCAGCAGCTCGCGACTAGCGGGACACTACGAGCAGTACTTC. Using reference TRBV7-9 and TRBJ2-7 for the parts outside the CDR3, the full variable domain is DTGVSQNPRHKITKRGQNVTFRCDPISEHNRLYWYRQTLGQGPEFLTYFQNEAQLEKSRLLSDRFSAERPKGSFSTLEIQRTEQGDSAMYLCASSSRLAGHYEQYFGPGTRLTVT.

This chain's CDR3 is CASSKVEGISGANVLTF. The CDR3 DNA reads as TGTGCCAGCAGCAAAGTGGAAGGGATCTCTGGGGCCAACGTCCTGACTTTC. This chain connects TRBV21-1 to TRBJ2-6. TRBV21-1 is described as a pseudogene. This CDR3 is built from 17 residues.

The V call is TRBV6-1, the J call TRBJ1-5; maybe TRBD1 (6 bases). Trimming took 3 bases from V and 0 from J, leaving 12 bases between them. Germline V CDR1 and CDR2: MNHNS, SASEGT. The CDR3 extends over 16 amino acids. The CDR3 DNA reads TGTGCCAGCAGTGAGAGAGGGGGTTTTAGCAATCAGCCCCAGCATTTT. Its protein is CASSERGGFSNQPQHF.

To note about this clone: Other nucleotide sequences in the sample specify the same CDR3. The chain joins TRBV28 to TRBJ1-2; 9 positions match TRBD1. The CDR3 length is 15 residues. With 5 bases clipped from V and 0 bases from J, the junction kept 4 bases outside the gene matches. Per the germline V gene, CDR1 is MDHEN and CDR2 is SYDVKM. DNA for the CDR3: TGTGCCAGCAGTCCGCGGGACAGGGCTAACTATGGCTACACCTTC. It yields the protein CASSPRDRANYGYTF.

The genes are TRBV29-1 and TRBJ2-7; D possibly corresponds to TRBD2 (6 bases). This CDR3 region has 13 residues. Germline V gene sequence: CDR1 SQVTM, CDR2 ANQGSEA. The CDR3 here is CSGGTAINYEQYF. In DNA form, the CDR3 reads TGCAGTGGGGGGACGGCAATCAACTACGAGCAGTACTTC.

V gene TRBV5-1 combines with J gene TRBJ1-2; tentative D call: TRBD1 (5 bases). The CDR3 extends over 13 amino acids. With 1 base removed from V and 8 bases from J, the gap between germline ends came to 12 bases. Germline CDR1 and CDR2: SGHRS and YFSETQ. CDR3 residues: CASSLQQESGYTF. CDR3 nucleotide sequence: TGCGCCAGCAGCTTGCAACAGGAGAGCGGCTACACCTTC. Full variable domain (missing parts from reference TRBV5-1 and TRBJ1-2): KAGVTQTPRYLIKTRGQQVTLSCSPISGHRSVSWYQQTPGQGLQFLFEYFSETQRNKGNFPGRFSGRQFSNSRSEMNVSTLELGDSALYLCASSLQQESGYTFGSGTRLTVV.

The chain joins TRBV18 to TRBJ1-4; D perhaps matches TRBD1 (6 bases). The CDR3 consists of 15 residues. In germline, CDR1 is KGHSH, CDR2 LQKENI. V shed 5 bases and J shed 4 bases, with 14 bases lying between them. The CDR3 reads CASSGATGRNEKLFF. CDR3 sequence (DNA): TGTGCCAGCTCAGGGGCGACAGGACGTAATGAAAAACTGTTTTTT.